This T cell receptor (beta chain) stems from a study of cytomegalovirus exposure and HLA in healthy donors. Concerning this clone: Its antigen is currently unknown.

Primers included in the PCR were 60 Vbeta and 13 Jbeta primers. The repertoire was sequenced with immunoSEQ multiplex PCR; TCRdb's copy has only in-frame clones and lacks some. The table has fewer than 250,000 clones, more than 65% seen once; the top ten hold 3% to 3.5%. The CDR3 has 14 residues. Germline lookup yields CDR1 MNHNS and CDR2 SASEGT. Trimming at V came to 8 bases and at J to 3 bases, leaving 9 bases not matched to a gene. Study outcomes and limitations: What TCR beta sequences reportedly achieved was accurate prediction of HLA-A and HLA-B alleles in most subjects. Later analysis reportedly placed an Asian-associated ancestry cluster below the roughly 640-donor mean in N-insertions.

Sequenced material: PBMCs. The TCR sequence derives from a woman between 25 and 40 years old in good health and CMV-seropositive. The chain couples TRBV6-1 to TRBJ2-7; 8 bases align to TRBD1. For the CDR3, the DNA is TGTGCCAGCTCGGCGGGACAGGCCCTCTACGAGCAGTACTTC. Amino acid sequence: CASSAGQALYEQYF.